The 30 T cell receptor beta chains reported below all come from one sample, sequenced in a study of blood T cells in healthy people across ages. Then a second PCR, running roughly 7 to 11 cycles, was carried out with a sample-barcoded 5' primer and a J-beta primer mix. TCRdb reprocessed the 5' RACE reads via MiXCR and lists one record per CDR3 protein. The table shows 800,000 or so distinct CDR3 sequences, with around a quarter occurring only once. These data were also filed under a second study, of T cells of mothers and their children.

Sequenced sample: blood. The receptors were gathered from a boy between 10 and 17 years old in good health.

Points on this clonotype: Sequence at one end of the junction differs from germline and may be a read error. This chain connects TRBV7-7 to TRBJ2-1, with D perhaps TRBD2 (6 bases). CDR3 length: 15 residues. The germline CDR1 and CDR2 sequences are SSHAT and FNYEAQ (reference sequence). CDR3 in amino acids: CASSSGVEGYNEQFF. CDR3 bases: TGTGCTAGCAGCTCCGGCGTGGAGGGTTACAATGAGCAGTTCTTC.

This chain connects TRBV20-1 to TRBJ1-4; the D gene is possibly TRBD1 (5 bases). The CDR3 covers 12 residues. In germline, CDR1 is DFQATT, CDR2 SNEGSKA (reference sequence). V shed 5 bases and J shed 7 bases, with 11 bases lying between them. The CDR3 DNA reads TGCAGTGCTTGGTGGGGCGGTGAAAAACTGTTTTTT. Protein sequence: CSAWWGGEKLFF.

This clonotype was observed at least ten times. This chain joins TRBV4-3 and TRBJ2-7; the D gene is possibly TRBD1 (6 bases). Trimming removed 0 bases from V and 3 bases from J, with 12 bases in between. This CDR3 region has 15 residues. Germline V gene sequence: CDR1 LGHNA, CDR2 YSLEER. The CDR3 here is CASSQDAAGDYEQYF. In DNA, the CDR3 is TGCGCCAGCAGCCAAGATGCGGCAGGGGACTACGAGCAGTACTTC.

The chain employs TRBV6-5 and TRBJ2-2, with TRBD1 matching 9 bases. V trimming: 7 bases; J trimming: 2 bases; junction bases outside the gene matches: 5. Germline V gene lookup returns CDR1 MNHEY and CDR2 SVGAGI. The CDR3 runs 15 residues. The CDR3 DNA is TGTGCCAGCACGTTGACAGGGGGAAACACCGGGGAGCTGTTTTTT. Amino acid sequence: CASTLTGGNTGELFF.

The chain employs TRBV10-3 and TRBJ2-7; 7 bases match TRBD2. Gene TRBJ2-1 matches the end of the DNA better, so the J call may be wrong. Germline CDR1 reads ENHRY; CDR2 reads SYGVKD. The CDR3 is 14 amino acids. The CDR3 loop is CAISPPGGEREQFF. In nucleotides, the CDR3 is TGTGCCATCAGCCCCCCTGGGGGGGAAAGGGAGCAGTTCTTC.

The genes are TRBV20-1 and TRBJ2-1; TRBD2 matches 13 bases. This CDR3 is 16 amino acids long. With 1 base clipped from V and 2 bases from J, the junction kept 2 bases outside the gene matches. Germline V lookup: CDR1 DFQATT, CDR2 SNEGSKA (reference sequence). The CDR3 here is CSARGTSGSTYNEQFF. CDR3 nucleotides: TGCAGTGCTAGAGGGACTAGCGGGAGCACCTACAATGAGCAGTTCTTC.

This clonotype was detected a few times. V usage is TRBV6-2 or TRBV6-3 and J usage is TRBJ1-5, with TRBD1 as a possible D gene (6 bases). The germline CDR1 and CDR2 sequences are MNHEY and SVGEGT. Trimming pared 4 bases from V and 7 bases from J, leaving 11 bases between. The CDR3 sequence is 13 residues long. Here the CDR3 reads CASSFWGAQPQHF. The CDR3 DNA is TGTGCCAGCAGTTTTTGGGGGGCCCAGCCCCAGCATTTT.

The chain joins TRBV6-5 to TRBJ1-2; D unclear. This CDR3 comprises 11 residues. The germline CDR1 and CDR2 sequences are MNHEY and SVGAGI. The V end lost 4 bases, the J end lost 8 bases, and 8 bases lay between the germline ends. This chain's CDR3 is CASSSPRGYTF. In DNA, the CDR3 is TGTGCCAGCAGTTCTCCCCGGGGCTACACCTTC.

This clonotype was found a few times. This chain connects TRBV20-1 to TRBJ2-2; the D gene is possibly TRBD2 (5 bases). CDR1 and CDR2 from the germline V gene are DFQATT and SNEGSKA (reference sequence). The CDR3 loop spans 16 amino acids. Between the trimmed V and J ends, which lost 3 bases and 0 bases, there was a span of 14 bases. CDR3 nucleotides: TGCAGTGCTAGCAACCCGGGATTATCGAACACCGGGGAGCTGTTTTTT. Its translation: CSASNPGLSNTGELFF.

This clonotype was found a few times. The rearrangement links TRBV14 to TRBJ2-1, with 7 bases lining up with TRBD1. CDR1 is SGHDN and CDR2 is FVKESK in the germline V gene. V gave up 9 bases and J gave up 4 bases; unmatched junction bases: 9. The CDR3 is 14 residues long. In nucleotides, the CDR3 is TGTGCCAGGCTACGGGACAGATATTACAATGAGCAGTTCTTC. Translated, it gives CARLRDRYYNEQFF. Combining the CDR3 with reference TRBV14 and TRBJ2-1 gives the whole variable domain EAGVTQFPSHSVIEKGQTVTLRCDPISGHDNLYWYRRVMGKEIKFLLHFVKESKQDESGMPNNRFLAERTGGTYSTLKVQPAELEDSGVYFCARLRDRYYNEQFFGPGTRLTVL.

This sequence joins TRBV12-3 or TRBV12-4 and TRBJ1-3, with a tentative D call TRBD1 (6 bases). The CDR3 consists of 13 residues. With 2 bases removed from V and 6 bases from J, the gap between germline ends came to 8 bases. CDR3 protein: CASSLRTANTIYF. CDR3 DNA sequence: TGTGCCAGCAGTTTAAGGACAGCAAACACCATATATTTT.

This clonotype was found a few times. The gene calls are TRBV29-1 and TRBJ2-5; TRBD1 matches 12 bases. Germline CDR1 SQVTM, CDR2 ANQGSEA. The CDR3 has 13 residues. V gave up 7 bases and J gave up 5 bases; unmatched junction bases: 5. The CDR3 coding sequence is TGCAGCGCGGGGACAGGGGGCGTCGAGACCCAGTACTTC. Amino acids: CSAGTGGVETQYF.

This chain links TRBV29-1 with TRBJ2-7; no reliable D call. From germline, CDR1 is SQVTM and CDR2 ANQGSEA. CDR3 size: 12 residues. The V end was cut by 3 bases, the J end by 4 bases, with 10 bases between. For the CDR3, the DNA is TGCAGCGTTGACACGGACGGATACGAGCAGTACTTC. Translating it yields CSVDTDGYEQYF.

This clonotype occurred many times. The chain is built from TRBV3-1 and TRBJ2-1, with TRBD2 matching over 8 bases. Germline V lookup: CDR1 LGHDT, CDR2 YNNKEL (reference sequence). After removal of 1 base from V and 2 bases from J, the junction contained 7 bases not matched to a gene. The CDR3 runs to 17 residues. CDR3 DNA: TGTGCCAGCAGCCAAGTTCCTAGCGGGTCAGCCTACAATGAGCAGTTCTTC. Its protein is CASSQVPSGSAYNEQFF.

V usage is TRBV13 and J usage is TRBJ2-1, with TRBD2 matching over 8 bases. V lost 5 bases, J lost 1 base, and 4 bases stayed unmatched. The CDR3 has 15 amino acids. CDR1 is PRHDT, CDR2 FYEKMQ, per germline (reference sequence). CDR3 sequence reads: CASSHSGASYNEQFF. CDR3 nucleotides: TGTGCCAGCAGCCATAGCGGGGCGTCCTACAATGAGCAGTTCTTC. Full variable domain (rest looked up from reference TRBV13 and TRBJ2-1): AAGVIQSPRHLIKEKRETATLKCYPIPRHDTVYWYQQGPGQDPQFLISFYEKMQSDKGSIPDRFSAQQFSDYHSELNMSSLELGDSALYFCASSHSGASYNEQFFGPGTRLTVL.

This clonotype was detected a few times. Germline is not matched at one junction end, which may reflect a read error. The J gene is TRBJ2-5, the V gene TRBV2; D perhaps matches TRBD2 (5 bases). Germline CDR1 reads SNHLY; CDR2 reads FYNNEI. This CDR3 has 12 residues. Here the CDR3 DNA reads TGTGCCAGCACTAGCCTAGTGGAAGTCGCGTTCTTC. Its translation is CASTSLVEVAFF.

The chain carries TRBV4-3 and TRBJ1-1; tentatively, D is TRBD1 (6 bases). Per germline, CDR1 LGHNA and CDR2 YSLEER. The CDR3 has 15 residues. Trimming stripped 0 bases from V and 6 bases from J, with 14 bases between. This CDR3 is CASSQDKGGGAEAFF. Written as DNA, the CDR3 is TGCGCCAGCAGCCAAGATAAGGGGGGCGGCGCTGAAGCTTTCTTT.

The chain links TRBV5-1 to TRBJ2-1, with 10 bases fitting TRBD2. In germline, CDR1 is SGHRS, CDR2 YFSETQ. V trimming: 0 bases; J trimming: 6 bases; junction bases outside the gene matches: 6. This CDR3 has 16 residues. CDR3 DNA sequence: TGCGCCAGCAGCTTGGGTACTAGCGGGGCGGTCAATGAGCAGTTCTTC. Its translation: CASSLGTSGAVNEQFF.

The chain employs TRBV28 and TRBJ1-6; TRBD1 agrees at 11 bases. The CDR3 has 15 residues. V was clipped by 6 bases and J by 9 bases; unmatched bases: 7. From germline, CDR1 is MDHEN and CDR2 SYDVKM. CDR3 coding DNA: TGTGCCAGCAGGGGGGGACAGGGGGATAGTTCACCCCTCCACTTT. Protein sequence: CASRGGQGDSSPLHF.

This clonotype was seen only a few times. The V and J genes are TRBV4-3 and TRBJ2-1, with D unclear. Trimming removed 0 bases from V and 6 bases from J, with 9 bases in between. There are 14 residues in the CDR3. CDR1 LGHNA and CDR2 YSLEER come from the germline V gene. Written as DNA, the CDR3 is TGCGCCAGCAGCCAAGAAGGTGGTGTCAATGAGCAGTTCTTC. Translated: CASSQEGGVNEQFF.

Only a few counts were recorded for this clonotype. V and J are TRBV12-3 or TRBV12-4 and TRBJ2-2; no definite D call. V was trimmed by 3 bases and J by 5 bases, leaving 10 bases between them. CDR3 size: 14 residues. The CDR3 here is CASSFGPRTGELFF. In nucleotides, the CDR3 is TGTGCCAGCAGTTTCGGGCCTCGGACCGGGGAGCTGTTTTTT.

Turning to this clonotype: One end of the junction is discordant with germline, which a read error may explain. This sequence joins TRBV2 and TRBJ2-7; D unclear. The CDR3 contains 12 residues. Germline CDR1 and CDR2: SNHLY and FYNNEI. This CDR3 is CTSSEIRAEQYF. The CDR3 coding sequence is TGTACCAGCAGTGAAATCCGGGCCGAGCAGTACTTC.

This chain joins TRBV15 and TRBJ2-5; unclear D gene. The CDR3 loop spans 14 amino acids. The V gene's germline CDR1 is LNHNV and CDR2 YYDKDF (reference sequence). V was pared by 1 base and J by 5 bases, with 11 bases between. Here the CDR3 DNA reads TGTGCCACCAGCAGAGCGGGCCCGGCGGAGACCCAGTACTTC. Residues: CATSRAGPAETQYF. Together with reference TRBV15 and TRBJ2-5, the CDR3 gives the full variable domain: DAMVIQNPRYQVTQFGKPVTLSCSQTLNHNVMYWYQQKSSQAPKLLFHYYDKDFNNEADTPDNFQSRRPNTSFCFLDIRSPGLGDTAMYLCATSRAGPAETQYFGPGTRLLVL.

J is TRBJ2-1 and V is TRBV5-5; D is uncertain. The better agreement between TRBJ2-5 and the DNA end casts doubt on the J call. CDR1 is SGHKS and CDR2 is YYEKEE in the germline V gene (reference sequence). This CDR3 comprises 14 residues. CDR3 coding DNA: TGTGCCAGCAGCCTAGTGCCGTTCCCGGAGACCCAGTACTTC. It is translated as CASSLVPFPETQYF.

The table lists this clonotype with a few counts. The CDR3 DNA sequence: TGCGCCAGCAGCCACTCCACCGGGGGAGATACGCAGTATTTT. It encodes CASSHSTGGDTQYF. The chain has TRBV4-3 and TRBJ2-3; D possibly corresponds to TRBD2 (6 bases). CDR3 length: 14 amino acids. V was pared by 3 bases and J by 5 bases, with 12 bases between. CDR1 is LGHNA, CDR2 YSLEER, per germline.

CDR3 region: CASSHRVRTGPWEKLFF. CDR3 nucleotides: TGTGCCAGCAGCCACAGGGTTCGGACAGGCCCCTGGGAAAAACTGTTTTTT. V is TRBV11-2 and J is TRBJ1-4; 7 bases line up with TRBD1. The ends lost 5 bases at V and 8 bases at J; junction bases unmatched: 17. Germline V gene data show CDR1 as SGHAT and CDR2 as FQNNGV. This CDR3 comprises 17 residues.

The chain uses TRBV14 and TRBJ1-1; tentative D call: TRBD1 (6 bases). V lost 6 bases and J lost 6, with 8 bases in between. The CDR3 covers 11 residues. Germline V gene lookup returns CDR1 SGHDN and CDR2 FVKESK. The CDR3 is CASRQGPEAFF. Written as DNA, the CDR3 is TGTGCCAGCAGACAGGGCCCTGAAGCTTTCTTT.

This clonotype was counted between two and nine times. The rearrangement joins TRBV5-1 to TRBJ1-4; unclear D gene. Germline V gene data show CDR1 as SGHRS and CDR2 as YFSETQ. V lost 6 bases and J 7 bases, leaving 13 bases between the germline ends. The CDR3 has 13 residues. CDR3 in amino acids: CASTLGWGEKLFF. The CDR3 DNA reads as TGCGCCAGCACCCTTGGGTGGGGTGAAAAACTGTTTTTT.

This clonotype was counted a few times. J is TRBJ1-1 and V is TRBV6-6; D perhaps matches TRBD1 (5 bases). Germline CDR1 MNHNY, CDR2 SVGAGI (reference sequence). The CDR3 spans 11 residues. The germline V and J ends were trimmed by 8 bases and 7 bases, with 11 bases remaining between them. CDR3 amino acids: CASGGIHEAFF. The CDR3 DNA is TGTGCCAGCGGGGGAATACATGAAGCTTTCTTT.

This clonotype was recorded at least ten times. The chain links TRBV28 to TRBJ2-4; D not resolved. Germline assignment: CDR1 MDHEN and CDR2 SYDVKM. The CDR3 contains 12 residues. V lost 6 bases to trimming and J lost 2 bases, with 5 bases between them. The CDR3 is CASSLTKNIQYF. The CDR3 DNA sequence: TGTGCCAGCAGCCTTACCAAAAACATTCAGTACTTC.